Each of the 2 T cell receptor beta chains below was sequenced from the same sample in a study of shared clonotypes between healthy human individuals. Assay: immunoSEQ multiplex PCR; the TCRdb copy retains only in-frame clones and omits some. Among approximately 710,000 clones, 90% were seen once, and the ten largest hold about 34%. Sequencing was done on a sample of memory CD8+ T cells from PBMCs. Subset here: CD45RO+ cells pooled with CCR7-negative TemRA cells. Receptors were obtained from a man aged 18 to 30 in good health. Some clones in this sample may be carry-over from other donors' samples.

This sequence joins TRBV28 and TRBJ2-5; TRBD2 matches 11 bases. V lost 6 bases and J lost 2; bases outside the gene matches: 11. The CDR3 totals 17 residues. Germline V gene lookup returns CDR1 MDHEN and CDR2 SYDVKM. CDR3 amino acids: CASRSTPGTSGQETQYF. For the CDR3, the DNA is TGTGCCAGCAGATCCACCCCGGGGACTAGCGGACAAGAGACCCAGTACTTC.

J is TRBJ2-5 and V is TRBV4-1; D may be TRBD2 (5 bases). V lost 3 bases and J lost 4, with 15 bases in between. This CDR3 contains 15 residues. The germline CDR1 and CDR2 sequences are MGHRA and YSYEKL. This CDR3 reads CASSQYGRGLETQYF. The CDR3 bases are TGCGCCAGCAGCCAGTACGGTCGGGGATTAGAGACCCAGTACTTC.